Sequencing of this TCR beta chain was carried out in a study of shared clonotypes between healthy human individuals (dated by TCRdb to 2018 to 2020). Concerning the study at large: A couple of women and three men aged 18 to 49 years were included in the cohort. For each donor, CD4 naive and CD4 memory were each given three plates, CD8 naive was given two plates, and CD8 memory was given one plate. To estimate repertoire size and how much clonotypes are shared between individuals, the study performed deep sequencing of blood TCR repertoires from a few healthy adults. Different laboratories and diverse techniques were used to prepare libraries and sequence TCR repertoires, to increase sequencing depth and limit assay-specific biases. Between about 0.8 and 9 billion PBMCs per donor were obtained by leukapheresis. Summary of the overall study and its limitations: Sampling was restricted to blood, and TCR repertoires in tissue are likely to differ from TCR repertoires in blood. Sharing across four donors was observed for around 4.8% of naive CD4, less than 4% of naive CD8, 2% to 2.5% of memory CD4, and roughly 0.4% of memory CD8 clonotypes. Naive subsets generally had larger estimated clonotype richness than memory subsets did. Rarefaction of sorted-subset datasets indicated incomplete sequencing despite the large sequencing depth. The small number of donors limited the genetic and exposure-history diversity represented. Pairwise subsampling indicated that sequencing depth was expected to affect the degree of clonotype sharing among donors. Compared with non-shared clonotypes, the clonotypes found in all four sorted-subset donors had higher generation probabilities.

TCR CDR3 regions were amplified from genomic DNA by multiplex PCR using the deep immunoSEQ assay. Extracted genomic DNA from each cell subset was distributed evenly across all wells of several immunoSEQ 96-well plates, and each plate was treated as a replicate. For sorted subsets, each replicate PCR was loaded with approximately 190 ng genomic DNA, equivalent to 30,000 to 35,000 T cell genomes. Purified libraries were measured with a Qubit 3.0 fluorometer, size-checked on a Bioanalyzer 2100, and measured again with the KAPA Library Quantification kit. Every immunoSEQ 96-well plate was sequenced on a separate single-read 150-cycle Illumina NextSeq 550 flow cell. Per the authors' processing: Because the immunoSEQ output held only junctional sequences and lacked quality scores, the filtering could not match the filtering applied to full-length reads. Sequences were annotated with PyIR, a Python wrapper for IgBLAST v1.9, and V/J genes and CDR3 were assigned using IMGT germline references. Any read was removed if the V/J assignment was weak (E-value above 1e-6), the CDR3 was missing, or the read contained stop codons, out-of-frame junctions, or ambiguous translated residues. V3J clonotypes were defined by identical inferred V gene, J gene, and CDR3 amino acid sequence. Percentage overlap between repertoires was computed as shared unique clonotypes divided by the size of the smaller repertoire. Repertoire richness was assessed with RTK rarefaction, the Chao1 estimator, and Recon v2.1 estimates of unobserved clonotypes. For all TCRbeta clonotypes obtained by the gDNA method from a few donors, generation probabilities were computed with OLGA. Sourced from immuneACCESS, this table was stored by TCRdb with only in-frame sequences that have V and J called. A share of the clones is absent; for the studies checked, an unresolved V gene accounts for under half, and the remainder has no known explanation. V and J calls and clone size are copied from that table; D and trimming were computed from the DNA. The sample includes approximately 340,000 clones, with around 67% observed a single time. The ten largest clonotypes hold about a tenth of the sample.

As regards this clone: Its antigen is still unknown. Base qualities are not recorded, but no much larger clone differs from it by a single base.

The donors were healthy, HIV-negative adults who had no recently reported acute infections or vaccinations. All donors were Caucasian adults living in Nashville, Tennessee, USA. CD4+ T cells were enriched by magnetic negative selection, after which naive cells were positively selected on CD45RA and the negative fraction was taken as the memory subset. Blood was obtained by leukapheresis, after which PBMCs were separated by Ficoll-Histopaque density gradient centrifugation and cryopreserved in liquid nitrogen vapor phase. Analytical flow cytometry was used to check the purity and quantity of each magnetically sorted T cell population. Genomic DNA was isolated from every sorted fraction and measured by UV absorbance on a Nanodrop 2000c. The CDR3 sequence holds 14 residues, the cysteine and phenylalanine included. CDR3 DNA is the only sequence kept; it has 42 bases, read in frame from the first base. CDR1 and CDR2 are read off the germline V gene as SGHTA and FQGNSA. The trim is 4 bases for V and 4 bases for J, with a gap of 8 bases between the germline ends.

This chain joins TRBV7-2 to TRBJ2-6, with no D gene named confidently. The sequence was collected from a man aged 30 to 39 in good health. The sample taken for sequencing was memory CD4+ T cells sorted from blood. Reading the label with the study, this specimen's cell subset or site is: CD45RA-negative fraction. The CDR3 loop reads CASSSNPGANVLTF. At the DNA level, the sequence is TGTGCCAGCAGCTCTAACCCGGGGGCCAACGTCCTGACTTTC.